This TCR beta chain was retrieved from a study of cytomegalovirus exposure and HLA in healthy donors. With 60 Vbeta and 13 Jbeta primers, the PCR was carried out. Some clones are missing from TCRdb's copy, which holds only in-frame ones; the method was immunoSEQ multiplex PCR. The sample consists of some 190,000 clones, 75% to 85% of them appearing once. Notes on this clone: Its specificity is unknown.

The CDR3 has 15 residues. CDR1 SNHLY and CDR2 FYNNEI come from the germline V gene. Trimming took off 6 bases at V and 2 bases at J, with 15 bases between the two ends. Findings and caveats of the study: A further, later analysis showed that HLA-associated TCR beta chains (compared with equally common others) were more clonally expanded. As was reported, the HLA-A and HLA-B alleles of most subjects were accurately predicted from TCR beta sequences.

The chain employs TRBV2 and TRBJ2-3; no clear D. The TCR comes from a woman in her twenties or thirties in good health and CMV-seropositive. The material sequenced was PBMCs. The DNA for the CDR3 is TGTGCCAGCAGCCCCCCGAACAGCAACACAGATACGCAGTATTTT. Translating gives CASSPPNSNTDTQYF.